The TCR beta chain described here comes from a study of Ad26.COV2.S vaccination and SARS-CoV-2 variants. On the study more broadly: Donor was one of the participants in the Ad26.COV2.S arm of the COV1001 trial. The study, taken as a whole, reports: Vaccinated individuals (as opposed to placebo recipients) had higher spike-specific TCR breadth.

Using immunoSEQ multiplex PCR, the repertoire was profiled, and TCRdb retains in-frame clones only, with some absent. The sample gives around 400,000 clones, 80% to 95% of which show up once; roughly an eighth is in the top ten. Germline lookup yields CDR1 SGDLS and CDR2 YYNGEE. V trimming: 4 bases; J trimming: 0 bases; junction bases outside the gene matches: 7. CDR3 size: 17 residues. Concerning this clone itself: The target antigen is unknown.

Treatment denoted: around 19 received Ad26.COV2.S at low or high dose, single or two shots; five or six received placebo; per-sample allocation not given. Samples came from day 63 after the first vaccine or placebo injection. An Ad26 vector that expressed Wuhan-strain SARS-CoV-2 spike constituted the vaccine. This chain joins TRBV9 and TRBJ2-2, with 9 bases that match TRBD2. This TCR was recovered from a person between 18 and 65 years old who received the Ad26.COV2.S COVID-19 vaccine or a placebo. The material sequenced was peripheral blood, taken in a trial of Ad26.COV2.S vaccine versus placebo. The CDR3 DNA reads TGTGCCAGCAGCCCATGGGCTAGCGGGACGAACACCGGGGAGCTGTTTTTT. Translating it yields CASSPWASGTNTGELFF.